Below are 2 T cell receptor beta chains sequenced from a single sample in a study of T cell changes during pregnancy in multiple sclerosis. Measured with immunoSEQ multiplex PCR; TCRdb has only the in-frame clones, and not every one. The sample lists more than 80,000 clones, about 95% seen once, with approximately 1% in the top ten. This specimen was peripheral blood, taken in the second trimester of pregnancy. Receptors originate from a female donor with multiple sclerosis, enrolled in a pregnancy study.

The rearrangement joins TRBV5-6 to TRBJ1-3; D gene uncertain. This CDR3 is built from 15 residues. V was pared by 4 bases and J by 0 bases, with 11 bases between. The germline V gene has CDR1 SGHDT and CDR2 YYEEEE. The CDR3 DNA follows: TGTGCCAGCAGCCGAGGGAGGAACTCTGGAAACACCATATATTTT. Its translation is CASSRGRNSGNTIYF.

The rearrangement joins TRBV27 to TRBJ2-7; D unresolved. Per the germline V gene, CDR1 is MNHEY and CDR2 is SMNVEV (reference sequence). The CDR3 totals 15 residues. Trimming pared 2 bases from V and 2 bases from J, leaving 13 bases between. CDR3 bases: TGTGCCAGCAGTTTACGGCAGGTAGACCCCTACGAGCAGTACTTC. Translated, it gives CASSLRQVDPYEQYF.